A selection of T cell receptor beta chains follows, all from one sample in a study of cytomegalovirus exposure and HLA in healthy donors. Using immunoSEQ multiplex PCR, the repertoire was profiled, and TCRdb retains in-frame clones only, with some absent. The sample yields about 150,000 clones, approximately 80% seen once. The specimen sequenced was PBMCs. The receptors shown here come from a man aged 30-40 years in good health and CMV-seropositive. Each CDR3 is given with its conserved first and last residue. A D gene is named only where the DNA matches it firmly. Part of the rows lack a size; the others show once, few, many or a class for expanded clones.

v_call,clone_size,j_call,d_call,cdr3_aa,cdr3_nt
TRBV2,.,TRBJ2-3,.,CASSERLANTDTQYF,TGTGCCAGCAGTGAGAGGCTCGCGAACACAGATACGCAGTATTTT
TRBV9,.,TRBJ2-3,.,CASSDRSRGDTQYF,TGTGCCAGCAGCGACCGGTCCCGAGGGGATACGCAGTATTTT
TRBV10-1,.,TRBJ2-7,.,CASSETEGLSEQYF,TGCGCCAGCAGTGAGACGGAGGGTCTCTCCGAGCAGTACTTC
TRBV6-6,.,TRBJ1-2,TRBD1,CASSYATGGAEYGYTF,TGTGCCAGCAGTTACGCCACAGGGGGCGCCGAGTATGGCTACACCTTC
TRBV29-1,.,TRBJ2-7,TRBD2,CSVELPGGSYEQYF,TGCAGCGTTGAACTCCCGGGAGGGTCCTACGAGCAGTACTTC
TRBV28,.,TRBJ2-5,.,CASSLGGTQYF,TGTGCCAGCAGTTTAGGCGGGACCCAGTACTTC
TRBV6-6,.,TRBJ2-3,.,CASSYVGRRDTQYF,TGTGCCAGCAGTTACGTGGGGAGGAGAGATACGCAGTATTTT
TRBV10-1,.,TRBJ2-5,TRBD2,CASSAGTSGLAETQYF,TGCGCCAGCAGCGCCGGGACTAGCGGGTTAGCAGAGACCCAGTACTTC
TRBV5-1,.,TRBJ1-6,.,CASSLEGKGNSPLHF,TGCGCCAGCAGCTTGGAGGGGAAAGGCAATTCACCCCTCCACTTT
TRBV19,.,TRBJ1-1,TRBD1,CASSTRQGITEAFF,TGTGCCAGTAGTACAAGACAGGGGATCACTGAAGCTTTCTTT
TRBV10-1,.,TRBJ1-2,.,CASSAGVSYGYTF,TGCGCCAGCAGTGCCGGGGTCAGCTATGGCTACACCTTC
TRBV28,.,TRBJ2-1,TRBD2,CASSYPPGTRDEQFF,TGTGCCAGCAGTTACCCCCCCGGGACTAGAGATGAGCAGTTCTTC
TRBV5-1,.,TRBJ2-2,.,CASSLESGGGAGELFF,TGCGCCAGCAGCTTGGAGTCAGGGGGAGGAGCCGGGGAGCTGTTTTTT
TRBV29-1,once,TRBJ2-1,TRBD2,CSVERLAGVNSEQFF,TGCAGCGTTGAGCGACTAGCGGGAGTAAACAGTGAGCAGTTCTTC
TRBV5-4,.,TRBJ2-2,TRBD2,CASSLSLAGATGELFF,TGTGCCAGCAGCTTGAGTCTAGCGGGAGCAACCGGGGAGCTGTTTTTT
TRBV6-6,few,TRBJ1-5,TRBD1,CASTLVQGANQPQHF,TGTGCCAGCACTCTCGTACAGGGGGCTAATCAGCCCCAGCATTTT
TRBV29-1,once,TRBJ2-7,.,CSVESREVQYF,TGCAGCGTTGAATCCAGGGAAGTGCAGTACTTC
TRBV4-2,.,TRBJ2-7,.,CASSQVSSAPYEQYF,TGTGCCAGCAGCCAAGTATCATCAGCGCCCTACGAGCAGTACTTC
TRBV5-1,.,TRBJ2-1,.,CASSTSTRGGDEQFF,TGCGCCAGCAGCACCTCGACTAGGGGTGGCGATGAGCAGTTCTTC
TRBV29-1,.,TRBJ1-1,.,CSVELQAEAFF,TGCAGCGTTGAGTTGCAGGCTGAAGCTTTCTTT
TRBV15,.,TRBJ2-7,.,CATSRDSVYEQYF,TGTGCCACCAGCAGAGACTCTGTCTACGAGCAGTACTTC
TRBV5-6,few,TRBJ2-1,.,CASSLVSSDEQFF,TGTGCCAGCAGCTTGGTTTCTTCTGATGAGCAGTTCTTC
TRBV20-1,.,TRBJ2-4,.,CSATSGIQYF,TGCAGTGCTACCTCCGGCATTCAGTACTTC
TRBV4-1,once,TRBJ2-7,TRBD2,CASSHKAAGDIYEQYF,TGCGCCAGCAGCCACAAGGCGGCGGGAGATATCTACGAGCAGTACTTC
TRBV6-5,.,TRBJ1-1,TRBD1,CASSFGGQGSGTEAFF,TGTGCCAGCAGTTTCGGCGGACAGGGGAGCGGCACTGAAGCTTTCTTT
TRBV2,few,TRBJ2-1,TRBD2,CATRLAGEQFF,TGTGCCACCAGACTAGCGGGAGAGCAGTTCTTC
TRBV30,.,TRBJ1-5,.,CAWSVRGNQPQHF,TGTGCCTGGAGTGTAAGGGGAAATCAGCCCCAGCATTTT
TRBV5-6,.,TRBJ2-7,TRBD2,CASSFSAGAFYEQYF,TGTGCCAGCAGCTTCTCAGCGGGGGCCTTCTACGAGCAGTACTTC
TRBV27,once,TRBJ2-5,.,CASSTRGQWRGETQYF,TGTGCCAGCAGTACGCGTGGACAGTGGCGGGGGGAGACCCAGTACTTC
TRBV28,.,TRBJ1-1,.,CASSIRGLNTEAFF,TGTGCCAGCAGTATCAGGGGTCTGAACACTGAAGCTTTCTTT
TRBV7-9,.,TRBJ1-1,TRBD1,CASSPPGRTGGMNTEAFF,TGTGCCAGCAGCCCCCCAGGGCGTACAGGGGGAATGAACACTGAAGCTTTCTTT
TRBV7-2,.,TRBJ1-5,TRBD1,CASSLAGRTGTFNQPQHF,TGTGCCAGCAGCTTGGCAGGCCGGACAGGGACCTTTAATCAGCCCCAGCATTTT
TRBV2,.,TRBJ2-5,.,CASLRAVKETQYF,TGTGCCAGCCTGAGGGCGGTAAAAGAGACCCAGTACTTC
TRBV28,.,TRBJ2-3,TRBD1,CASSATGGGTDTQYF,TGTGCCAGCAGTGCCACAGGGGGAGGCACAGATACGCAGTATTTT
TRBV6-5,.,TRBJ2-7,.,CASSYKTANYEQYF,TGTGCCAGCAGCTACAAGACCGCTAACTACGAGCAGTACTTC
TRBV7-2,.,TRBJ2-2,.,CASSRTADTGELFF,TGTGCCAGCAGCAGGACAGCTGACACCGGGGAGCTGTTTTTT
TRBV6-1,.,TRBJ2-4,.,CASSDGISKNIQYF,TGTGCCAGCAGTGACGGGATTTCCAAAAACATTCAGTACTTC
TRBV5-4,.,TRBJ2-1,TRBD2,CASSLAISSGADNEQFF,TGTGCCAGCAGCTTGGCCATTTCTAGCGGGGCCGACAATGAGCAGTTCTTC
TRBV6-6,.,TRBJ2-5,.,CASSLISGQETQYF,TGTGCCAGCAGCTTAATTTCGGGTCAAGAGACCCAGTACTTC
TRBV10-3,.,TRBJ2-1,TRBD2,CAISDGRRTSGFYNEQFF,TGTGCCATCAGTGATGGGAGGAGGACTAGCGGGTTTTACAATGAGCAGTTCTTC
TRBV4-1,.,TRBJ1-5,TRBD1,CASSQEGMGTENQPQHF,TGCGCCAGCAGCCAAGAAGGGATGGGGACAGAAAATCAGCCCCAGCATTTT
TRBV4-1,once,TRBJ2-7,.,CASSQDSSPSVIF,TGCGCCAGCAGCCAAGATTCCTCTCCTAGCGTTATCTTC
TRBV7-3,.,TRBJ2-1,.,CASRGAGTYNEQFF,TGTGCCAGCAGAGGGGCTGGAACCTACAATGAGCAGTTCTTC
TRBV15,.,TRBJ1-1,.,CATSGRWDTRRRYEAFF,TGTGCCACCAGCGGTCGATGGGACACGAGACGACGATATGAAGCTTTCTTT
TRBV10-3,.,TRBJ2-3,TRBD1,CAISGTGDPDTQYF,TGTGCCATCAGTGGGACAGGGGACCCAGATACGCAGTATTTT